A few counts support the clone carrying this TCR beta chain. Methods used by the authors: By means of reference gene primer amplification, nucleated cell counts were estimated. The protocol was immunoSEQ multiplex PCR, while the TCRdb copy is restricted to in-frame clones and leaves out a portion. V and J calls and clone size are as listed in that table; D and trimming were resolved from the DNA. Of some 110,000 clones in the sample, around 80% were seen once. This specimen comes from a study of blood T cell repertoires in COVID-19. For the study at large: Samples taken during acute and convalescent COVID-19 were collected in the United States, Italy and Spain. The analysed material was cDNA or gDNA that came from T cells, B-cell-depleted T cells, or PBMCs.

The sequenced material came from peripheral blood. This sequence was found in a man aged 45-65 years with acute or convalescent COVID-19.

This CDR3 is CASSETTGRFGYTF. The CDR3 DNA reads TGTGCCAGCAGTGAGACGACAGGGAGGTTTGGCTACACCTTC. The V and J genes are TRBV2 and TRBJ1-2; TRBD1 matches 7 bases. Germline V CDR1 and CDR2: SNHLY, FYNNEI. The CDR3 contains 14 residues. With 3 bases clipped from V and 7 bases from J, the junction kept 8 bases outside the gene matches.